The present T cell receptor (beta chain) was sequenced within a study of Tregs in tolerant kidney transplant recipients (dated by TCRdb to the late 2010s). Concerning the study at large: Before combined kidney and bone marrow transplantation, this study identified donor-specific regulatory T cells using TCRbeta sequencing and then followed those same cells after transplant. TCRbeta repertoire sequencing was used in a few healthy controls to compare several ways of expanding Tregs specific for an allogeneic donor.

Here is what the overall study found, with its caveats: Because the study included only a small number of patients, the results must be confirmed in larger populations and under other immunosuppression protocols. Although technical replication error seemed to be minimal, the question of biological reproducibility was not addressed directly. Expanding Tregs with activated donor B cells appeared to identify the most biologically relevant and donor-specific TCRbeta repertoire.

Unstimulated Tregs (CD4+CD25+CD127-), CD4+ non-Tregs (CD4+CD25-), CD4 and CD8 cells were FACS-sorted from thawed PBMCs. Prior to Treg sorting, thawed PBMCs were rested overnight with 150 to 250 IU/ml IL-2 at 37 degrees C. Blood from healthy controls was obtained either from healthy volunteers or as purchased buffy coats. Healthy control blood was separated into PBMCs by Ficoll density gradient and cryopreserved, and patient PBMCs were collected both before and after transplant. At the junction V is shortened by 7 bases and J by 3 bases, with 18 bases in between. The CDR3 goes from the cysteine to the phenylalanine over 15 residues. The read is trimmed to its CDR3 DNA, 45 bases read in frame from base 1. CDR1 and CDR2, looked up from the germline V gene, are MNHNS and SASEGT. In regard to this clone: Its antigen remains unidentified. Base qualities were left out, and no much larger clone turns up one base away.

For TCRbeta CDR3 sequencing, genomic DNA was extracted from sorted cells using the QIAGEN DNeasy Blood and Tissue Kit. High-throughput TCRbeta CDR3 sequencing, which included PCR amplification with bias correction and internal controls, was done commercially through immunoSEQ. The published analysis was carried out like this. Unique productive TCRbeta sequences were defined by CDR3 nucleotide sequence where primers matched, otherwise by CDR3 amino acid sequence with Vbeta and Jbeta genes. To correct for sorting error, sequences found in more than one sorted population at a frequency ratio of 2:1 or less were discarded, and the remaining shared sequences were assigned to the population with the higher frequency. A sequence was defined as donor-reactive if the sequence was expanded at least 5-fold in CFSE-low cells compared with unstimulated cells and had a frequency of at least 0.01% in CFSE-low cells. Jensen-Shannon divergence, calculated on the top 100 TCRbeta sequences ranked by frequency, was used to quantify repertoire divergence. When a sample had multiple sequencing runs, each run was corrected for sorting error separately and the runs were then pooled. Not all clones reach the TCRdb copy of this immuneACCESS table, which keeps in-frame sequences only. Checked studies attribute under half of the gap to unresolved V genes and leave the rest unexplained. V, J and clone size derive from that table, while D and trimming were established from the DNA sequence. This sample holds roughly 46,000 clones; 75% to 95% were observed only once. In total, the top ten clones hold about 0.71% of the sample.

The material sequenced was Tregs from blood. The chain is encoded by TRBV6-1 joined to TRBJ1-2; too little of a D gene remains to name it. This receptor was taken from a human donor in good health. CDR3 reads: CASTPTLDLDYGYTF. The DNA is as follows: TGTGCCAGCACCCCAACTCTGGACCTCGACTATGGCTACACCTTC.